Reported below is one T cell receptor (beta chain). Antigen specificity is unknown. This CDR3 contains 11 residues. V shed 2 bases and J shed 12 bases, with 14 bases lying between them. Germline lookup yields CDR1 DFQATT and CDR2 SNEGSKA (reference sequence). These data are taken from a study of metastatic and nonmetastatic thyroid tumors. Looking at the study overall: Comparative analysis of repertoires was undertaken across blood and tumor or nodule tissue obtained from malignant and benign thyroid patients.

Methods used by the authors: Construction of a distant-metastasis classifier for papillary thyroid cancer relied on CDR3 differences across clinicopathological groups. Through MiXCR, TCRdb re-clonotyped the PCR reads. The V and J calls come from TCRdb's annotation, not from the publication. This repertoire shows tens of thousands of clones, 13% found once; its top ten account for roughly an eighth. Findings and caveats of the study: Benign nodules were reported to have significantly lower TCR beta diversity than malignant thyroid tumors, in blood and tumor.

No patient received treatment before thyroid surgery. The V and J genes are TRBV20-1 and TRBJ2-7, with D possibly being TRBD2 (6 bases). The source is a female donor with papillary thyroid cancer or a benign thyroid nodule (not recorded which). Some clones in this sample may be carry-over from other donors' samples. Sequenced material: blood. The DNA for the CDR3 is TGCAGTGCTAGATTTGCGGGATTCTCGTACTTC. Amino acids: CSARFAGFSYF.